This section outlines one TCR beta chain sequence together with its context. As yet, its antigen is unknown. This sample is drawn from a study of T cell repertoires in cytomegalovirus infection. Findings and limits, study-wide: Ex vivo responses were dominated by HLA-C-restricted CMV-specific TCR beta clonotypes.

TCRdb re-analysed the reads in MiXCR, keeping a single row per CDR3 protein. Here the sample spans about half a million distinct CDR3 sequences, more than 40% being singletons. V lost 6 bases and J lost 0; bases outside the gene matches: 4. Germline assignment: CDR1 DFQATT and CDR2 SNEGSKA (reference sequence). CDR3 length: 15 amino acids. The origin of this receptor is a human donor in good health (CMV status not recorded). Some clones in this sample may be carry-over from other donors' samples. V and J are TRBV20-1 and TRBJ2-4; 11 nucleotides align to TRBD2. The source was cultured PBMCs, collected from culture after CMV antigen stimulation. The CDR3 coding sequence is TGCAGTGCCCCCCTAGCGGGAGGAGCCAAAAACATTCAGTACTTC. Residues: CSAPLAGGAKNIQYF.